The entry that follows covers one TCR beta chain sequence. The antigen remains unidentified. CDR3 length: 15 amino acids. Trimming cost V 0 bases and J 1 base, with 10 bases left between them. In germline, CDR1 is SGDLS, CDR2 YYNGEE. This specimen belongs to a study of a mutant IDH1 vaccine in newly diagnosed glioma. On the study more broadly: Vaccines were begun 4-6 weeks after radiotherapy alone, or with temozolomide cycles. Sex among treated patients split 62.5% male, roughly 38% female; mean age was about 43 years.

Some clones are missing from TCRdb's copy, which holds only in-frame ones; the method was immunoSEQ multiplex PCR. The sample lists 30,000 or so clones, over 75% occurring once. Stated time point: week 35, safety follow-up. Every vaccine dose comprised 300 ug of mutant IDH1 20-mer peptide plus topical imiquimod. Scheduled for weeks 1, 3, 5, 7, 11, 15, 19 and 23, eight vaccinations were given to patients. Tumors from donors were new WHO grade 3 or 4 IDH1-mutant astrocytomas with ATRX loss. The clonotype comes from a middle-aged man with glioma. Some clones in this sample may be carry-over from other donors' samples. Sequenced here: PBMCs, sampled from a glioma patient whose treatment included an IDH1 peptide vaccine. J is TRBJ1-1 and V is TRBV9; weak D call: TRBD1 (5 bases). CDR3 sequence reads: CASSVGGTANTEAFF. The CDR3, as DNA: TGTGCCAGCAGCGTAGGTGGGACGGCGAACACTGAAGCTTTCTTT.